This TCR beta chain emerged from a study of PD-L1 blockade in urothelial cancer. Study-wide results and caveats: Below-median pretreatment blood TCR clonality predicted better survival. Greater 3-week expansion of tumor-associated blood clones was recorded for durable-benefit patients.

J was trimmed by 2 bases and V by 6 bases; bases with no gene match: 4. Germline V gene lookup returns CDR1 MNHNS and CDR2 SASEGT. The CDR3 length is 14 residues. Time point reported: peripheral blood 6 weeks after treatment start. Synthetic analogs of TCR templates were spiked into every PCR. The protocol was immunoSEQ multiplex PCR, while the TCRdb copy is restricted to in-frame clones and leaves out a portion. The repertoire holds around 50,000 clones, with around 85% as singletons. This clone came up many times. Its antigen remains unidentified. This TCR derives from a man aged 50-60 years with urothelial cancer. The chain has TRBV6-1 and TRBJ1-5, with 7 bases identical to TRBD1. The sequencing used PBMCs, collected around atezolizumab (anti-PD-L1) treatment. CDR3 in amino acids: CASSHRGGNQPQHF. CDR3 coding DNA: TGTGCCAGCAGCCACAGGGGAGGCAATCAGCCCCAGCATTTT.